This entry is about one T cell receptor beta chain. Its matching antigen is unknown. In the PCR, 60 Vbeta and 13 Jbeta primers were used. This table comes from immunoSEQ multiplex PCR, and its TCRdb copy is limited to in-frame clones, with some not included. Of 200,000 to 250,000 clones in the sample, around 76% were seen once. This specimen belongs to a study of cytomegalovirus exposure and HLA in healthy donors. Overall study results and limits: As a later analysis showed, a missense DCLRE1C variant was linked to trimming of TCR beta V- and J-genes. Analyses of presence and absence presupposed an approximately uniform sequencing depth across donors.

The sequence came from a young man in good health and CMV-seronegative. The sequencing input was PBMCs.

The CDR3 region is CASSQGEETQYF. CDR3 coding DNA: TGTGCCAGTAGTCAGGGGGAAGAGACCCAGTACTTC. This sequence joins TRBV19 and TRBJ2-5, with 7 bases matching TRBD1. There are 12 residues in the CDR3. Germline V gene lookup returns CDR1 LNHDA and CDR2 SQIVND (reference sequence). With V trimmed by 5 bases and J by 3 bases, 0 bases remained unmatched.